These 5 T cell receptor beta chains share one sample of origin, sequenced in a study of blood T cell repertoires in COVID-19. Repertoires were generated with immunoSEQ multiplex PCR, while TCRdb's copy carries only in-frame clones and drops some. The sample holds around 110,000 clones, roughly 88% seen once. What was sequenced was peripheral blood. The origin of the receptors is a man aged 40-50 years with acute or convalescent COVID-19.

The rearrangement uses TRBV30 and TRBJ1-1; 7 nucleotides align to TRBD1. Losses at the gene ends were 7 bases for V and 2 bases for J; bases not matched to a gene: 7. CDR1 and CDR2 from the germline V gene are GTSNPN and SVGIG (reference sequence). The CDR3 has 13 residues. CDR3 region: CAFRTGTNTEAFF. The CDR3 DNA sequence: TGTGCCTTCCGGACAGGAACTAACACTGAAGCTTTCTTT.

The chain recombines TRBV5-8 with TRBJ1-5; the match to TRBD1 covers 7 bases. V shed 1 base, J shed 5 bases, and the junction held 6 bases outside the gene matches. Germline-derived CDR1 and CDR2 are SGHTS and YDEGEE. The CDR3 sequence is 15 residues long. As DNA, the CDR3 is TGTGCCAGCAGCTTGAGAGGGGGCTGGGATCAGCCCCAGCATTTT. This encodes CASSLRGGWDQPQHF.

The table lists this clone with a count of one. Other nucleotide sequences in the sample specify the same CDR3. This sequence joins TRBV7-2 and TRBJ1-1; D call uncertain. V was pared by 2 bases and J by 2 bases, with 6 bases between. Germline CDR1 is SGHTA and CDR2 is FQGNSA. The CDR3 has 13 amino acids. This CDR3 reads CASSLSGNTEAFF. In DNA form, the CDR3 reads TGTGCCAGCAGCTTAAGCGGCAACACTGAAGCTTTCTTT.

This rearrangement joins TRBV27 to TRBJ1-4, with D possibly matching TRBD1 (5 bases). The CDR3 consists of 12 residues. Germline values: CDR1 MNHEY, CDR2 SMNVEV (reference sequence). V lost 0 bases and J 11 bases, leaving 7 bases between the germline ends. This CDR3 reads CASSLSGGKLFF. CDR3 sequence (DNA): TGTGCCAGCAGTTTATCGGGGGGGAAACTGTTTTTT.

The chain has TRBV3-1 (or the pseudogene TRBV3-2) and TRBJ2-5; D possibly corresponds to TRBD1 (6 bases). Trimming removed 1 base at V and 3 bases at J, with 18 bases between. The CDR3 consists of 17 residues. Germline values: CDR1 LGHDT, CDR2 YNNKEL (reference sequence). In DNA, the CDR3 is TGTGCCAGCAGCCAAGGTCCGGGCAGGGGCTCCAAAGAGACCCAGTACTTC. This gives the protein CASSQGPGRGSKETQYF.